The TCR beta chain under discussion was sequenced for a study of blood T cell repertoires in COVID-19. At the level of the study: T cells, B-cell-depleted T cells, or PBMCs supplied cDNA or gDNA.

CDR1 is SGHAT, CDR2 FQNNGV, per germline. The CDR3 consists of 17 residues. The trim removed 2 bases at V and 2 bases at J, leaving 7 bases unmatched. Source study methods: Amplification of reference gene primers provided the estimated nucleated cell counts. The table came from immunoSEQ multiplex PCR; TCRdb's copy has only in-frame clones and leaves some out. The V and J calls and clone size come from that table; D and trimming were worked out from the DNA. The sample has 100,000 to 130,000 clones; around 81% are singletons. This receptor was taken from a woman in her seventies with acute or convalescent COVID-19. The chain joins TRBV11-2 to TRBJ2-1; 9 bases fit TRBD2. The sequencing input was peripheral blood. The CDR3 spells CASSLFMAGGAYNEQFF. CDR3 nucleotides: TGTGCCAGCAGCTTATTTATGGCGGGAGGGGCCTACAATGAGCAGTTCTTC.